The 29 T cell receptor beta chains given below trace back to one sample, sequenced in a study of blood T cells in healthy people across ages. The second PCR ran roughly 6 to 11 cycles with a sample-barcoded 5' primer and J-beta primers. TCRdb re-called the 5' RACE reads with MiXCR, one entry per CDR3 protein. The sample has some 850,000 distinct CDR3 sequences; 20% to 30% are singletons. In addition, the sample was reused for a study of T cells of mothers and their children.

Sample: blood. The receptors here all came from a boy younger than 18 in good health.

This clonotype was seen more than once but under ten times. At one boundary the junction diverges from the germline segment, which might be a read error. The chain links TRBV7-7 to TRBJ2-1, with D hard to call. This CDR3 contains 14 residues. Per germline, CDR1 SSHAT and CDR2 FNYEAQ (reference sequence). The CDR3 sequence is CASSLEVHSDEQFF. CDR3 nucleotides: TGTGCTAGCAGCTTAGAGGTACATTCGGATGAGCAGTTCTTC.

The V call is TRBV5-1, the J call TRBJ2-7; 10 nucleotides align to TRBD1. The CDR3 length is 15 residues. Germline lookup yields CDR1 SGHRS and CDR2 YFSETQ. V was clipped by 3 bases and J by 3 bases; unmatched bases: 6. The CDR3 region is CASSSGTGEVYEQYF. The CDR3 region has the DNA TGCGCCAGCAGCTCCGGGACAGGGGAGGTCTACGAGCAGTACTTC.

The V and J genes are TRBV5-1 and TRBJ2-3; 9 bases are a match to TRBD2. CDR3 length equals 18 residues. With V trimmed by 6 bases and J by 0 bases, 14 bases remained unmatched. CDR1 SGHRS and CDR2 YFSETQ come from the germline V gene. The CDR3 protein is CASTNPTGTSPSTDTQYF. The CDR3 DNA follows: TGCGCCAGCACCAACCCGACGGGGACTAGCCCAAGCACAGATACGCAGTATTTT. The variable domain in full, with the rest retrieved from reference TRBV5-1 and TRBJ2-3, is KAGVTQTPRYLIKTRGQQVTLSCSPISGHRSVSWYQQTPGQGLQFLFEYFSETQRNKGNFPGRFSGRQFSNSRSEMNVSTLELGDSALYLCASTNPTGTSPSTDTQYFGPGTRLTVL.

V and J are TRBV6-2 or TRBV6-3 and TRBJ1-2; a weak D match, TRBD1 (5 bases). The germline gives CDR1 MNHEY, CDR2 SVGEGT. V was cut by 2 bases and J by 5 bases, with 15 bases left in between. CDR3 length: 15 residues. The chain's CDR3 is CASSYGTGRAYGYTF. CDR3 sequence (DNA): TGTGCCAGCAGTTACGGGACGGGGAGGGCATATGGCTACACCTTC.

The genes are TRBV7-9 and TRBJ2-5; 10 bases line up with TRBD2. The V gene's germline CDR1 is SEHNR and CDR2 FQNEAQ (reference sequence). Germline trimming cut 3 bases from V and 2 bases from J; bases unmatched to any gene: 6. The CDR3 spans 16 residues. The CDR3 protein is CASSFPSGGVQETQYF. Written as DNA, the CDR3 is TGTGCCAGCAGCTTTCCAAGCGGGGGGGTTCAAGAGACCCAGTACTTC.

The V and J genes are TRBV7-9 and TRBJ1-2, with D hard to call. Between the trimmed V and J ends, which lost 2 bases and 4 bases, there was a span of 14 bases. Germline CDR1 is SEHNR and CDR2 is FQNEAQ (reference sequence). The CDR3 contains 15 residues. The CDR3 region is CASSLSPPETYGYTF. CDR3 coding DNA: TGTGCCAGCAGCTTAAGTCCACCCGAGACCTATGGCTACACCTTC.

This clonotype was counted only a few times. V and J are TRBV20-1 and TRBJ2-5, with no clear D. V dropped 0 bases and J dropped 5 bases, with 16 bases sitting between them. This CDR3 contains 15 residues. CDR1 and CDR2 from the germline V gene are DFQATT and SNEGSKA (reference sequence). The CDR3 loop is CSARDGDLGWETQYF. The DNA for the CDR3 is TGCAGTGCTAGAGATGGGGATCTCGGGTGGGAGACCCAGTACTTC.

V is TRBV2 and J is TRBJ1-1; D is perhaps TRBD1 (6 bases). Germline V gene sequence: CDR1 SNHLY, CDR2 FYNNEI. V was pared by 0 bases and J by 4 bases, with 15 bases between. CDR3 size: 16 residues. CDR3 sequence: CASSEARGAPVTEAFF. In DNA, the CDR3 is TGTGCCAGCAGTGAAGCGCGGGGGGCGCCGGTCACTGAAGCTTTCTTT.

The chain has TRBV5-1 and TRBJ1-6, with 9 bases matching TRBD1. The germline V gene has CDR1 SGHRS and CDR2 YFSETQ. V shed 7 bases, J shed 7 bases, and the junction held 9 bases outside the gene matches. The CDR3 is made up of 15 amino acids. CDR3 protein: CASAVQGASNSPLHF. The CDR3 bases are TGCGCCAGCGCTGTACAGGGGGCGAGCAATTCACCCCTCCACTTT.

A few counts support this clonotype. The rearrangement joins TRBV10-1 to TRBJ2-5; D remains ambiguous. The closer fit of TRBJ2-7 to the DNA end suggests the J call may be wrong. CDR3 size: 12 residues. CDR1 is WNHNN, CDR2 SYGVQD, per germline (reference sequence). CDR3 region: CASSGPRDEQYF. The CDR3 nucleotides read TGCGCCAGCAGTGGTCCAAGGGACGAGCAGTACTTC.

This clonotype was detected only once. CDR3 sequence reads: CASSLAGKPHNEQFF. CDR3 in DNA: TGCGCCAGCAGCTTGGCCGGTAAACCCCACAATGAGCAGTTCTTC. J is TRBJ2-1 and V is TRBV5-1; no definite D call. Germline-derived CDR1 and CDR2 are SGHRS and YFSETQ. The CDR3 is made up of 15 amino acids. V was shortened by 0 bases and J by 5 bases, with 12 bases between the two germline ends.

The table lists this clonotype with a few counts. This chain links TRBV5-4 with TRBJ2-3; possibly TRBD2 for D (5 bases). Germline V lookup: CDR1 SGHNT, CDR2 YYREEE (reference sequence). CDR3 length equals 14 residues. V dropped 4 bases and J dropped 6 bases, with 15 bases sitting between them. CDR3 DNA: TGTGCCAGCAGCCTTAGTTCTAGCCGGGATACGCAGTATTTT. It codes for CASSLSSSRDTQYF.

In its sample, this clonotype was seen a few times. V usage is TRBV24-1 and J usage is TRBJ2-7; D is unclear. This CDR3 is built from 11 residues. Trimming left V 3 bases short and J 6 bases short, with 5 bases between. Germline lookup yields CDR1 KGHDR and CDR2 SFDVKD. The CDR3: CATSDLLEQYF. In DNA form, the CDR3 reads TGTGCCACCAGTGATCTACTCGAGCAGTACTTC.

The sample holds a few counts of this clonotype. The rearrangement links TRBV15 to TRBJ1-4; the D is unclear. The CDR3 is made up of 15 amino acids. Per germline, CDR1 LNHNV and CDR2 YYDKDF (reference sequence). V was clipped by 0 bases and J by 3 bases, with 8 bases between them. For the CDR3, the DNA is TGTGCCACCAGCAGAGATGGGGAAGCTAATGAAAAACTGTTTTTT. Amino acids: CATSRDGEANEKLFF.

This clonotype was counted a few times. The chain has TRBV7-9 and TRBJ1-3; D unresolved. The CDR3 loop spans 12 amino acids. Germline lookup yields CDR1 SEHNR and CDR2 FQNEAQ (reference sequence). V lost 2 bases, J lost 5 bases, and 4 bases lay in between. CDR3 sequence reads: CASSLSRNTIYF. The CDR3, as DNA: TGTGCCAGCAGCTTATCGAGAAACACCATATATTTT.

The chain recombines TRBV29-1 with TRBJ2-1; 12 bases line up with TRBD1. CDR1 is SQVTM, CDR2 ANQGSEA, per germline. V shed 3 bases, J shed 9 bases, and the junction held 9 bases outside the gene matches. This CDR3 comprises 15 residues. In DNA, the CDR3 is TGCAGCGTTGACGGGATGCCGGGACAGGGGGCTGAGCAGTTCTTC. As protein: CSVDGMPGQGAEQFF.

This clonotype showed up just a few times. V gene TRBV7-2 combines with J gene TRBJ1-6, with D unclear. The CDR3 covers 14 residues. With 3 bases removed from V and 9 bases from J, the gap between germline ends came to 12 bases. CDR1 is SGHTA, CDR2 FQGNSA, per germline. The CDR3 nucleotides are TGTGCCAGCAGCTTCCCCCACGGCATTTCACCCCTCCACTTT. It translates to CASSFPHGISPLHF.

The DNA for the CDR3 is TGTGCCAGCAGCATCGACAGGGAGCAGTACTTC. Its translation is CASSIDREQYF. V gene TRBV7-9 combines with J gene TRBJ2-7; TRBD1 is a possible D gene (6 bases). CDR1 and CDR2 (germline): SEHNR, FQNEAQ (reference sequence). This CDR3 is 11 amino acids long. Deletions cut 5 bases from V and 7 bases from J, with 9 bases between.

This clonotype was detected a few times. The chain couples TRBV12-5 to TRBJ2-1; D is possibly TRBD2 (6 bases). The end of the DNA aligns better with TRBJ2-7, so the J call may be wrong. The CDR3 length is 16 residues. CDR1 and CDR2 (germline): LGHNT, FRNRAP. DNA for the CDR3: TGTGCTAGTGGTTGGGGGGTTCTCAAGGGGCATTACGAGCAGTACTTC. Amino acids: CASGWGVLKGHYEQYF.

V and J are TRBV11-2 and TRBJ2-2; D possibly corresponds to TRBD2 (5 bases). The CDR3 loop spans 18 amino acids. Germline V gene sequence: CDR1 SGHAT, CDR2 FQNNGV. Trimming stripped 0 bases from V and 2 bases from J, with 16 bases between. CDR3 protein: CASSLEGRGTANTGELFF. The DNA of the CDR3 is TGTGCCAGCAGCTTAGAGGGGAGAGGCACAGCAAACACCGGGGAGCTGTTTTTT. Complete variable domain (other parts from reference TRBV11-2 and TRBJ2-2): EAGVAQSPRYKIIEKRQSVAFWCNPISGHATLYWYQQILGQGPKLLIQFQNNGVVDDSQLPKDRFSAERLKGVDSTLKIQPAKLEDSAVYLCASSLEGRGTANTGELFFGEGSRLTVL.

The chain uses TRBV6-2 or TRBV6-3 and TRBJ2-3; 7 positions match TRBD2. Germline V CDR1 and CDR2: MNHEY, SVGEGT. Trimming removed 7 bases from V and 3 bases from J; junction bases left unmatched: 13. The CDR3 extends over 16 amino acids. The CDR3 protein is CASTTSGIGLTDTQYF. CDR3 DNA: TGTGCCAGCACCACCAGCGGGATCGGTTTAACAGATACGCAGTATTTT.

This clonotype has more than one count but fewer than ten. The chain links TRBV14 to TRBJ1-2; possible D gene TRBD1, 6 bases. This CDR3 has 14 residues. Trimming stripped 0 bases from V and 6 bases from J, with 11 bases between. In germline, CDR1 is SGHDN, CDR2 FVKESK. The CDR3 coding sequence is TGTGCCAGCAGCCAAGATCGGACAGCCGATGGCTACACCTTC. Translating gives CASSQDRTADGYTF.

This clonotype occurred a few times. The chain recombines TRBV7-9 with TRBJ2-1; the D call may be TRBD1 or TRBD2 (5 bases each). Germline values: CDR1 SEHNR, CDR2 FQNEAQ (reference sequence). CDR3 length: 18 amino acids. V gave up 2 bases and J gave up 0 bases, with 17 bases separating them. The CDR3: CASSLHGLGDSSYNEQFF. CDR3 bases: TGTGCCAGCAGCTTACATGGACTGGGGGATAGCTCCTACAATGAGCAGTTCTTC.

The CDR3 sequence is CASSFGPPETQYF. For the CDR3, the DNA is TGTGCCAGCAGTTTTGGCCCCCCAGAGACCCAGTACTTC. The V gene is TRBV27, the J gene TRBJ2-5; D is ambiguous. This CDR3 has 13 amino acids. V dropped 3 bases and J dropped 4 bases, with 9 bases sitting between them. Germline V lookup: CDR1 MNHEY, CDR2 SMNVEV (reference sequence).

The chain couples TRBV29-1 to TRBJ2-7, with TRBD1 identical over 10 bases. Losses at the gene ends were 6 bases for V and 3 bases for J; bases not matched to a gene: 11. The CDR3 runs 15 residues. Germline CDR1 SQVTM, CDR2 ANQGSEA. This chain's CDR3 is CSVEARDRGGYEQYF. The CDR3 DNA is TGCAGCGTCGAGGCCCGGGACAGGGGTGGCTACGAGCAGTACTTC.

The chain employs TRBV6-2 or TRBV6-3 and TRBJ2-2; the D is unclear. Germline V gene data show CDR1 as MNHEY and CDR2 as SVGEGT. The CDR3 runs 14 residues. V lost 7 bases and J lost 4, with 13 bases in between. The CDR3 loop reads CASMRTLPTGELFF. The DNA of the CDR3 is TGTGCCAGCATGCGGACCCTACCCACCGGGGAGCTGTTTTTT.

This clonotype turned up a few times. The rearrangement joins TRBV12-3 or TRBV12-4 to TRBJ2-5; tentative D call: TRBD1 (5 bases). The J call may be incorrect, as the DNA end agrees better with TRBJ2-1. The CDR3 contains 15 residues. The CDR3 bases are TGTGCCAGCAGTCCAGCCAGGGCCCCGACGGATGAGCAGTTCTTC. It yields the protein CASSPARAPTDEQFF.

The chain is built from TRBV30 and TRBJ2-5, with TRBD2 identical over 7 bases. The better agreement between TRBJ2-1 and the DNA end casts doubt on the J call. Germline loops: CDR1 GTSNPN, CDR2 SVGIG (reference sequence). The CDR3 is made up of 14 amino acids. The CDR3 spells CAWTGLTIGNEQFF. The CDR3 nucleotides read TGTGCCTGGACGGGACTAACTATTGGCAATGAGCAGTTCTTC.

This chain uses TRBV27 with TRBJ1-1, with D unresolved. This CDR3 is built from 15 residues. Germline V gene data show CDR1 as MNHEY and CDR2 as SMNVEV (reference sequence). V lost 5 bases and J lost 3, with 16 bases in between. Here the CDR3 reads CASSPRVALDTEAFF. CDR3 in DNA: TGTGCCAGCAGTCCCCGGGTGGCCTTGGACACTGAAGCTTTCTTT.